Below are 25 T cell receptor beta chains sequenced from a single sample in a study of T cell responses to AZD1222 COVID-19 vaccine. TCRdb's table, derived via immunoSEQ multiplex PCR, lists solely in-frame clones and lacks some. The top ten clones hold roughly 6.9% of a sample with about 150,000 clones, about 85% of them seen once. The source material was peripheral blood, sampled after recovery from COVID-19. The receptors stem from an adult who had recovered from COVID-19.

This clone has only one observation. The J gene is TRBJ2-5, the V gene TRBV24-1; 11 bases match TRBD2. CDR1 and CDR2 (germline): KGHDR, SFDVKD. The CDR3 is 16 residues long. V lost 2 bases, J lost 2 bases, and 3 bases stayed unmatched. The CDR3 loop reads CATSDYRLAGQETQYF. The CDR3 DNA is TGTGCCACCAGTGATTATAGACTAGCGGGACAAGAGACCCAGTACTTC.

This clone turned up a few times. The V and J genes are TRBV7-3 and TRBJ2-1, with a weak D call TRBD2 (6 bases). The CDR3 consists of 16 residues. Germline values: CDR1 SGHTA, CDR2 FQGTGA. The germline V and J ends were trimmed by 1 base and 4 bases, with 14 bases remaining between them. Here the CDR3 DNA reads TGTGCCAGCAGCTTAAATTCGGGAGCCAGATACAATGAGCAGTTCTTC. Its translation is CASSLNSGARYNEQFF.

The V call is TRBV5-1, the J call TRBJ2-7, with D perhaps matching TRBD1 (7 bases). This CDR3 is built from 14 residues. V lost 0 bases, J lost 4 bases, and 11 bases lay in between. Germline lookup yields CDR1 SGHRS and CDR2 YFSETQ. CDR3 protein: CASSLVQGGYEQYF. CDR3 sequence (DNA): TGCGCCAGCAGCTTGGTCCAGGGGGGATACGAGCAGTACTTC.

V gene TRBV29-1 combines with J gene TRBJ1-1; TRBD1 agrees at 7 bases. In germline, CDR1 is SQVTM, CDR2 ANQGSEA. This CDR3 comprises 13 residues. With 1 base clipped from V and 8 bases from J, the junction kept 7 bases outside the gene matches. DNA of the CDR3: TGCAGCGTTGAAGGCAGACAGGGCGCCGAAGCTTTCTTT. It codes for CSVEGRQGAEAFF.

This clone occurred once. The chain joins TRBV12-3 or TRBV12-4 to TRBJ2-1; TRBD2 might be the D (5 bases). The CDR3 loop spans 13 amino acids. With 3 bases removed from V and 7 bases from J, the gap between germline ends came to 10 bases. The CDR3 DNA reads as TGTGCCAGCAGTTTGACTACCGTGAATGAGCAGTTCTTC. Residues: CASSLTTVNEQFF.

This chain uses TRBV6-2 or TRBV6-3 with TRBJ2-3; D uncertain. Deletions cut 0 bases from V and 2 bases from J, with 9 bases between. The CDR3 covers 15 residues. Germline V CDR1 and CDR2: MNHEY, SVGEGT. This CDR3 reads CASSYSQLSTDTQYF. CDR3 in DNA: TGTGCCAGCAGTTACTCGCAGCTCTCCACAGATACGCAGTATTTT.

This clone has more than one count but fewer than ten. The chain has TRBV7-2 and TRBJ1-2, with a possible D match to TRBD1 (5 bases). V was clipped by 6 bases and J by 8 bases, with 19 bases between them. Germline CDR1 reads SGHTA; CDR2 reads FQGNSA. The CDR3 has 14 amino acids. CDR3 bases: TGTGCCAGCAGACCCCTTGCAGGGAGAGGAGGCTACACCTTC. This translates into CASRPLAGRGGYTF.

The J gene is TRBJ1-5, the V gene TRBV6-2 or TRBV6-3; D is unclear. The CDR3 is 15 amino acids. Germline V lookup: CDR1 MNHEY, CDR2 SVGEGT. V gave up 2 bases and J gave up 1 base, with 9 bases separating them. This chain's CDR3 is CASSYRLGSNQPQHF. In DNA form, the CDR3 reads TGTGCCAGCAGTTACAGGCTTGGAAGCAATCAGCCCCAGCATTTT.

This chain joins TRBV19 and TRBJ1-1; the D is unclear. Germline assignment: CDR1 LNHDA and CDR2 SQIVND (reference sequence). The CDR3 runs 13 residues. Trimming took 7 bases from V and 0 from J, leaving 9 bases between them. CDR3 sequence: CASTAHMNTEAFF. Written as DNA, the CDR3 is TGTGCCAGTACGGCCCACATGAACACTGAAGCTTTCTTT.

This rearrangement joins TRBV3-1 (or the pseudogene TRBV3-2) to TRBJ1-2; no clear D. This CDR3 is 12 amino acids long. The V gene's germline CDR1 is LGHDT and CDR2 YNNKEL (reference sequence). Trimming shortened V by 1 base and J by 7 bases, and 7 bases separated the two germline ends. CDR3 in amino acids: CASSQVSAGYTF. Written as DNA, the CDR3 is TGTGCCAGCAGCCAAGTCTCCGCTGGCTACACCTTC.

The chain carries TRBV6-1 and TRBJ2-7; the D is unclear. Between the trimmed V and J ends, which lost 1 base and 4 bases, there was a span of 11 bases. CDR1 and CDR2 (germline): MNHNS, SASEGT. This CDR3 spans 14 amino acids. The CDR3 DNA reads as TGTGCCAGCAGTGAAGTTCTATCTGGGTACGAGCAGTACTTC. Translating gives CASSEVLSGYEQYF.

The chain couples TRBV5-1 to TRBJ2-7; D gene uncertain. V was cut by 0 bases and J by 2 bases, with 18 bases left in between. This CDR3 is built from 17 residues. CDR1 is SGHRS, CDR2 YFSETQ, per germline. CDR3 region: CASSLGPSALQPYEQYF. CDR3 in DNA: TGCGCCAGCAGCTTGGGCCCGTCGGCGCTCCAGCCCTACGAGCAGTACTTC.

The V and J genes are TRBV5-6 and TRBJ2-7, with D unclear. Per the germline V gene, CDR1 is SGHDT and CDR2 is YYEEEE. V lost 4 bases and J 12 bases, leaving 20 bases between the germline ends. CDR3 length equals 13 residues. The CDR3 DNA reads as TGTGCCAGCAGCCCAACATACGGCGAGCTACTGTACTTC. Its translation is CASSPTYGELLYF.

The chain employs TRBV7-6 and TRBJ1-3, with TRBD1 as a possible D gene (6 bases). Germline CDR1 reads SGHVS; CDR2 reads FNYEAQ. Trimming pared 6 bases from V and 0 bases from J, leaving 15 bases between. This CDR3 region has 16 residues. This CDR3 reads CASSLSRGSSGNTIYF. In DNA, the CDR3 is TGTGCCAGCAGTTTAAGCAGGGGAAGCTCTGGAAACACCATATATTTT.

In its sample, this clone was seen a few times. The rearrangement links TRBV18 to TRBJ1-2; the D is unclear. V was clipped by 1 base and J by 6 bases, with 18 bases between them. Looked up from germline, CDR1 is KGHSH and CDR2 is LQKENI. The CDR3 has 16 amino acids. CDR3 amino acids: CASSPRMEVYSHGYTF. In DNA form, the CDR3 reads TGTGCCAGCTCACCACGGATGGAGGTATATTCCCATGGCTACACCTTC.

The V call is TRBV6-1, the J call TRBJ1-5, with D uncertain. This CDR3 is 16 amino acids long. Germline V gene lookup returns CDR1 MNHNS and CDR2 SASEGT. Trimming took 4 bases from V and 0 from J, leaving 13 bases between them. This CDR3 is CASSGARTVSNQPQHF. The CDR3 coding sequence is TGTGCCAGCAGTGGAGCTAGGACGGTTAGCAATCAGCCCCAGCATTTT.

This rearrangement joins TRBV7-2 to TRBJ2-7; 7 positions agree with TRBD2. The CDR3 is made up of 15 amino acids. From germline, CDR1 is SGHTA and CDR2 FQGNSA. Trimming took 2 bases from V and 4 from J; bases not matched to a gene: 8. The CDR3 DNA reads TGTGCCAGCAGCTTATCCGCCGGGAGGCAATACGAGCAGTACTTC. It specifies CASSLSAGRQYEQYF. The full variable domain, its missing parts supplied by reference TRBV7-2 and TRBJ2-7, is GAGVSQSPSNKVTEKGKDVELRCDPISGHTALYWYRQSLGQGLEFLIYFQGNSAPDKSGLPSDRFSAERTGGSVSTLTIQRTQQEDSAVYLCASSLSAGRQYEQYFGPGTRLTVT.

The J gene is TRBJ1-2, the V gene TRBV29-1; possibly TRBD1 for D (5 bases). The CDR3 totals 12 residues. V lost 4 bases to trimming and J lost 3 bases, with 9 bases between them. CDR1 is SQVTM and CDR2 is ANQGSEA in the germline V gene. Here the CDR3 DNA reads TGCAGCGTTGTCGCGACAGACTATGGCTACACCTTC. Its translation: CSVVATDYGYTF.

The chain has TRBV5-1 and TRBJ2-3, with D possibly being TRBD1 (5 bases). Germline V gives CDR1 SGHRS, CDR2 YFSETQ. V lost 2 bases, J lost 2 bases, and 12 bases lay in between. The CDR3 is 15 residues long. Here the CDR3 DNA reads TGCGCCAGCAGCTTACTGGGGCAAATCACAGATACGCAGTATTTT. Amino acid sequence: CASSLLGQITDTQYF.

The chain employs TRBV2 and TRBJ1-1; no reliable D call. Germline V gene sequence: CDR1 SNHLY, CDR2 FYNNEI. Trimming removed 3 bases from V and 5 bases from J, with 10 bases in between. CDR3 length: 13 residues. The CDR3 DNA reads TGTGCCAGCAGTGAGGTATGGGGAACTGAAGCTTTCTTT. It translates to CASSEVWGTEAFF.

This sequence joins TRBV3-1 (or the pseudogene TRBV3-2) and TRBJ2-3, with no clear D. The V end lost 4 bases, the J end lost 0 bases, and 14 bases lay between the germline ends. The CDR3 totals 16 residues. CDR1 is LGHDT, CDR2 YNNKEL, per germline (reference sequence). CDR3 nucleotide sequence: TGTGCCAGCAGCCTTCGCCAGTCACCTAGCACAGATACGCAGTATTTT. This gives the protein CASSLRQSPSTDTQYF.

The chain joins TRBV5-6 to TRBJ1-2; no firm D call. V was cut by 1 base and J by 8 bases, with 12 bases left in between. The germline CDR1 and CDR2 sequences are SGHDT and YYEEEE. The CDR3 totals 13 residues. Here the CDR3 reads CASSLSGKGGYTF. In DNA form, the CDR3 reads TGTGCCAGCAGCTTGTCGGGAAAGGGAGGCTACACCTTC.

The chain recombines TRBV28 with TRBJ2-7, with 9 bases matching TRBD1. The germline V gene encodes CDR1 MDHEN and CDR2 SYDVKM. V shed 2 bases, J shed 3 bases, and the junction held 14 bases outside the gene matches. This CDR3 comprises 18 residues. CDR3 nucleotide sequence: TGTGCCAGCAGTTTACTATTCGACCGGACAGGGGAGAACTACGAGCAGTACTTC. Protein sequence: CASSLLFDRTGENYEQYF. The full variable domain, in which reference TRBV28 and TRBJ2-7 provide the parts outside the CDR3, is DVKVTQSSRYLVKRTGEKVFLECVQDMDHENMFWYRQDPGLGLRLIYFSYDVKMKEKGDIPEGYSVSREKKERFSLILESASTNQTSMYLCASSLLFDRTGENYEQYFGPGTRLTVT.

This rearrangement joins TRBV6-5 to TRBJ1-5; unclear D gene. Germline assignment: CDR1 MNHEY and CDR2 SVGAGI. The V gene lost 8 bases and the J gene lost 3 bases, with 14 bases spanning the gap. CDR3 length: 14 residues. Here the CDR3 DNA reads TGTGCCAGCGGGCAAAGGGCGAACAATCAGCCCCAGCATTTT. This codes for CASGQRANNQPQHF.

This CDR3 reads CASSLRQENEKLFF. DNA for the CDR3: TGTGCCAGCAGCTTAAGGCAGGAGAATGAAAAACTGTTTTTT. This sequence joins TRBV7-9 and TRBJ1-4; D unclear. V lost 2 bases and J 5 bases, leaving 9 bases between the germline ends. Germline assignment: CDR1 SEHNR and CDR2 FQNEAQ (reference sequence). The CDR3 is made up of 14 amino acids.